Shown below are 29 T cell receptor beta chains from a single sample sequenced in a study of blood T cell repertoires in COVID-19. The protocol was immunoSEQ multiplex PCR, while the TCRdb copy is restricted to in-frame clones and leaves out a portion. The sample includes around 260,000 clones, 90% seen only once; the top ten take more than 0.95%. What was sequenced was PBMCs or T cells enriched from blood (not recorded which). The source of these receptors is a woman between 25 and 40 years old who had recovered from COVID-19.

The chain carries TRBV4-3 and TRBJ2-1, with 7 bases that match TRBD2. The CDR3 runs 17 residues. Per the germline V gene, CDR1 is LGHNA and CDR2 is YSLEER. V gave up 0 bases and J gave up 8 bases; unmatched junction bases: 13. CDR3 sequence (DNA): TGCGCCAGCAGCCAAGAGTTGCGGGTGGGCGGGAGAGATGAGCAGTTCTTC. Its translation: CASSQELRVGGRDEQFF.

The rearrangement uses TRBV10-2 and TRBJ1-3, with D tentatively TRBD1 (6 bases). The V gene lost 5 bases and the J gene lost 0 bases, with 8 bases spanning the gap. Germline values: CDR1 WSHSY, CDR2 SAAADI. This CDR3 comprises 14 residues. CDR3 bases: TGCGCCAGCAGTCCACAGGGCTCTGGAAACACCATATATTTT. Protein sequence: CASSPQGSGNTIYF.

This chain connects TRBV27 to TRBJ1-1; 7 positions agree with TRBD1. V shed 7 bases and J 3 bases; nucleotides not matched to a gene: 11. Germline CDR1 MNHEY, CDR2 SMNVEV (reference sequence). The CDR3 runs 15 residues. This CDR3 is CASTYPRDRDTEAFF. CDR3 DNA sequence: TGTGCCAGCACCTACCCCCGGGACAGAGACACTGAAGCTTTCTTT.

This clone came up a few times. The chain employs TRBV5-4 and TRBJ2-2, with 14 nucleotides matching TRBD2. Germline V CDR1 and CDR2: SGHNT, YYREEE (reference sequence). The CDR3 is 16 amino acids. Losses at the gene ends were 0 bases for V and 6 bases for J; bases not matched to a gene: 1. The CDR3 protein is CASSLAGLAGAGELFF. As DNA, the CDR3 is TGTGCCAGCAGCTTGGCGGGACTAGCGGGGGCCGGGGAGCTGTTTTTT.

V usage is TRBV6-4 and J usage is TRBJ2-2, with TRBD2 identical over 14 bases. The CDR3 length is 19 residues. V lost 5 bases and J lost 5; bases outside the gene matches: 13. Per the germline V gene, CDR1 is MRHNA and CDR2 is SNTAGT. The CDR3 loop reads CASSLSGLAGAVNTGELFF. CDR3 nucleotides: TGTGCCAGCAGTTTATCGGGACTAGCGGGAGCAGTAAATACCGGGGAGCTGTTTTTT.

The chain employs TRBV7-2 and TRBJ1-1; D may be TRBD1 (5 bases). CDR3 length: 14 amino acids. CDR1 is SGHTA, CDR2 FQGNSA, per germline. Deletions cut 5 bases from V and 3 bases from J, with 13 bases between. The CDR3 loop reads CASSPGLRDTEAFF. For the CDR3, the DNA is TGTGCCAGCAGCCCGGGACTTCGGGACACTGAAGCTTTCTTT.

The V gene is TRBV18, the J gene TRBJ2-7; 7 bases match TRBD1. The CDR3 runs 15 residues. Germline V CDR1 and CDR2: KGHSH, LQKENI. With V trimmed by 0 bases and J by 6 bases, 8 bases remained unmatched. The CDR3 DNA follows: TGTGCCAGCTCACCACCCAGTGACAGGGATGGCGAGCAGTACTTC. Translation gives CASSPPSDRDGEQYF.

The V call is TRBV7-2, the J call TRBJ2-3; 7 positions match TRBD1. The junction had 11 bases not matched to a gene; V was cut back by 7 bases and J by 4 bases. The CDR3 runs 15 residues. Germline CDR1 SGHTA, CDR2 FQGNSA. CDR3 coding DNA: TGTGCCAGCATAAGGTTCACAGGGGACGCAGATACGCAGTATTTT. This sequence encodes CASIRFTGDADTQYF.

This sequence joins TRBV12-3 or TRBV12-4 and TRBJ1-2; D not resolved. This CDR3 is 13 amino acids long. V shed 4 bases and J shed 4 bases, with 10 bases lying between them. The CDR3 sequence: CASSSAGAYGYTF. The CDR3 DNA sequence: TGTGCCAGCAGTTCTGCGGGCGCCTATGGCTACACCTTC.

This sequence joins TRBV28 and TRBJ2-1; 11 nucleotides line up with TRBD2. The CDR3 is made up of 16 amino acids. Germline V gives CDR1 MDHEN, CDR2 SYDVKM. V trimming: 3 bases; J trimming: 3 bases; junction bases outside the gene matches: 4. The CDR3 here is CASSFNGLAGYNEQFF. The CDR3 DNA reads TGTGCCAGCAGTTTTAACGGACTAGCGGGCTACAATGAGCAGTTCTTC. The whole variable domain, remainder taken from reference TRBV28 and TRBJ2-1, is DVKVTQSSRYLVKRTGEKVFLECVQDMDHENMFWYRQDPGLGLRLIYFSYDVKMKEKGDIPEGYSVSREKKERFSLILESASTNQTSMYLCASSFNGLAGYNEQFFGPGTRLTVL.

V gene TRBV24-1 combines with J gene TRBJ1-2; D uncertain. V lost 5 bases, J lost 2 bases, and 8 bases lay in between. There are 13 residues in the CDR3. Germline V CDR1 and CDR2: KGHDR, SFDVKD. CDR3 loop: CATSAGVNYGYTF. CDR3 coding DNA: TGTGCCACCAGTGCGGGAGTGAACTATGGCTACACCTTC.

The rearrangement joins TRBV4-1 to TRBJ1-5; tentatively, D is TRBD1 (5 bases). V lost 3 bases to trimming and J lost 6 bases, with 18 bases between them. Germline values: CDR1 MGHRA, CDR2 YSYEKL. This CDR3 spans 16 amino acids. The CDR3 DNA reads as TGCGCCAGCAGCCATCCCAGCGCAGGGATCGGTCAGCCCCAGCATTTT. This codes for CASSHPSAGIGQPQHF.

This clone was found once. This chain links TRBV15 with TRBJ1-5; D unresolved. V lost 5 bases and J lost 0, with 17 bases in between. Germline V CDR1 and CDR2: LNHNV, YYDKDF (reference sequence). This CDR3 has 17 residues. CDR3 coding DNA: TGTGCCACCAGCGACTTAAGCCTCGAAGGTAGCAATCAGCCCCAGCATTTT. It translates to CATSDLSLEGSNQPQHF. The full variable domain, rest sourced from reference TRBV15 and TRBJ1-5, is DAMVIQNPRYQVTQFGKPVTLSCSQTLNHNVMYWYQQKSSQAPKLLFHYYDKDFNNEADTPDNFQSRRPNTSFCFLDIRSPGLGDTAMYLCATSDLSLEGSNQPQHFGDGTRLSIL.

The chain links TRBV7-9 to TRBJ1-2; D is undetermined. The CDR3 extends over 11 amino acids. CDR1 is SEHNR and CDR2 is FQNEAQ in the germline V gene (reference sequence). The V gene lost 3 bases and the J gene lost 7 bases, with 6 bases spanning the gap. In DNA form, the CDR3 reads TGTGCCAGCAGCTTTGTCAGTGGCTACACCTTC. It codes for CASSFVSGYTF. Using reference TRBV7-9 and TRBJ1-2 for the parts outside the CDR3, the full variable domain is DTGVSQNPRHKITKRGQNVTFRCDPISEHNRLYWYRQTLGQGPEFLTYFQNEAQLEKSRLLSDRFSAERPKGSFSTLEIQRTEQGDSAMYLCASSFVSGYTFGSGTRLTVV.

V gene TRBV7-9 combines with J gene TRBJ2-6; no clear D. Germline CDR1 is SEHNR and CDR2 is FQNEAQ (reference sequence). The CDR3 length is 18 residues. Trimming took off 1 base at V and 0 bases at J, with 13 bases between the two ends. In DNA, the CDR3 is TGTGCCAGCAGCTTAGGGAACACTAAAATCTCTGGGGCCAACGTCCTGACTTTC. Translated, it gives CASSLGNTKISGANVLTF.

V and J are TRBV10-3 and TRBJ2-1, with a weak D call TRBD2 (5 bases). V was cut by 10 bases and J by 6 bases, with 19 bases left in between. The CDR3 has 14 residues. Per germline, CDR1 ENHRY and CDR2 SYGVKD. CDR3 sequence reads: CATLTTSGSNEQFF. In nucleotides, the CDR3 is TGTGCCACACTGACTACTTCTGGGAGCAATGAGCAGTTCTTC.

The V gene is TRBV30, the J gene TRBJ2-7, with 11 positions matching TRBD2. Germline CDR1 and CDR2: GTSNPN and SVGIG (reference sequence). With 1 base clipped from V and 6 bases from J, the junction kept 11 bases outside the gene matches. The CDR3 is 16 residues long. DNA for the CDR3: TGTGCCTGGAGTGGCTCCCCGGCTAGCGGGAGGACCGAGCAGTACTTC. This codes for CAWSGSPASGRTEQYF.

The genes are TRBV6-4 and TRBJ2-1; TRBD2 aligns across 7 bases. V was pared by 0 bases and J by 5 bases, with 7 bases of the junction left unmatched. This CDR3 contains 16 residues. The germline V gene has CDR1 MRHNA and CDR2 SNTAGT. CDR3 sequence (DNA): TGTGCCAGCAGTGACTCCGGCGGGAGCCCTCACAATGAGCAGTTCTTC. It encodes CASSDSGGSPHNEQFF.

This clone was detected once. The CDR3 nucleotides are TGCGCCAGCAAACTTGCGGGAGAGTACAATGAGCAGTTCTTC. Protein: CASKLAGEYNEQFF. The V call is TRBV5-1, the J call TRBJ2-1, with 7 bases identical to TRBD2. Trimming cost V 6 bases and J 4 bases; bases outside gene matches: 7. From germline, CDR1 is SGHRS and CDR2 YFSETQ. The CDR3 sequence is 14 residues long.

The chain combines TRBV6-1 with TRBJ2-5; D gene unclear. Germline-derived CDR1 and CDR2 are MNHNS and SASEGT. This CDR3 is built from 14 residues. The V and J ends lost 3 bases and 4 bases respectively, with 12 bases between them. CDR3 in DNA: TGTGCCAGCAGTGAGCTGTGGAGCACAGAGACCCAGTACTTC. Translation gives CASSELWSTETQYF.

Only one count was recorded for this clone. The V gene is TRBV5-4, the J gene TRBJ2-1, with a weak D call TRBD2 (5 bases). The CDR3 loop spans 16 amino acids. CDR1 and CDR2 from the germline V gene are SGHNT and YYREEE (reference sequence). V was clipped by 4 bases and J by 2 bases, with 16 bases between them. The CDR3 coding sequence is TGTGCCAGCAGCCCTCAGCGGACCACAACCTACAATGAGCAGTTCTTC. This translates into CASSPQRTTTYNEQFF.

The chain is built from TRBV2 and TRBJ2-5, with D uncertain. CDR1 and CDR2 from the germline V gene are SNHLY and FYNNEI. CDR3 length: 13 amino acids. V shed 4 bases and J shed 5 bases, with 11 bases lying between them. CDR3 loop: CASSGQNPETQYF. The CDR3 bases are TGTGCCAGCAGTGGACAAAACCCGGAGACCCAGTACTTC.

This clone was detected once. The chain is built from TRBV4-1 and TRBJ1-6, with D uncertain. Germline V gene lookup returns CDR1 MGHRA and CDR2 YSYEKL. Trimming left V 0 bases short and J 9 bases short, with 12 bases between. The CDR3 totals 15 residues. The CDR3 DNA reads TGCGCCAGCAGCCAAGATTTGTGGGCTGGTTCACCCCTCCACTTT. It codes for CASSQDLWAGSPLHF.

The chain recombines TRBV6-6 with TRBJ1-5, with 7 bases aligning to TRBD1. V gave up 5 bases and J gave up 0 bases; unmatched junction bases: 10. CDR1 and CDR2 from the germline V gene are MNHNY and SVGAGI (reference sequence). The CDR3 is 17 amino acids. CDR3 DNA: TGTGCCAGCAGTCGACAGGGTGGGGTCCATAGCAATCAGCCCCAGCATTTT. Its translation is CASSRQGGVHSNQPQHF.

This sequence joins TRBV7-8 and TRBJ1-3; 9 positions match TRBD1. The CDR3 extends over 16 amino acids. Germline V gene data show CDR1 as SGHVS and CDR2 as FQNEAQ. Trimming took 5 bases from V and 2 from J; bases not matched to a gene: 7. The CDR3 loop reads CASSKGQGYTGNTIYF. For the CDR3, the DNA is TGTGCCAGCAGCAAGGGACAGGGTTACACTGGAAACACCATATATTTT.

The chain has TRBV2 and TRBJ1-6; D not certain. Trimming removed 7 bases at V and 5 bases at J, with 9 bases between. The CDR3 consists of 13 residues. Germline CDR1 reads SNHLY; CDR2 reads FYNNEI. CDR3 amino acids: CASNGGNNSPLHF. The DNA of the CDR3 is TGTGCCAGCAATGGCGGGAATAATTCACCCCTCCACTTT. Full variable domain (missing parts from reference TRBV2 and TRBJ1-6): EPEVTQTPSHQVTQMGQEVILRCVPISNHLYFYWYRQILGQKVEFLVSFYNNEISEKSEIFDDQFSVERPDGSNFTLKIRSTKLEDSAMYFCASNGGNNSPLHFGNGTRLTVT.

As regards this clone: This CDR3 is also generated by other DNA sequences in the sample. The chain couples TRBV9 to TRBJ2-1; maybe TRBD2 (6 bases). The V and J ends lost 2 bases and 6 bases respectively, with 15 bases between them. From germline, CDR1 is SGDLS and CDR2 YYNGEE. This CDR3 is built from 15 residues. For the CDR3, the DNA is TGTGCCAGCAGCGTTGGGGGGAGCGAGGTCAATGAGCAGTTCTTC. Protein sequence: CASSVGGSEVNEQFF.

The chain joins TRBV6-4 to TRBJ2-2; 11 positions match TRBD2. The V and J ends lost 3 bases and 3 bases, in that order; junction bases with no gene match: 0. Germline CDR1 MRHNA, CDR2 SNTAGT. The CDR3 is 15 residues long. This CDR3 is CASSELAGDTGELFF. In DNA, the CDR3 is TGTGCCAGCAGTGAACTAGCGGGAGACACCGGGGAGCTGTTTTTT.

V gene TRBV7-2 combines with J gene TRBJ1-6; 7 bases agree with TRBD1. The ends lost 5 bases at V and 8 bases at J; junction bases unmatched: 6. Per the germline V gene, CDR1 is SGHTA and CDR2 is FQGNSA. CDR3 length: 14 residues. CDR3 nucleotide sequence: TGTGCCAGCAGCCCTCGGGACAGATATTCACCCCTCCACTTT. This gives the protein CASSPRDRYSPLHF.